This T cell receptor (beta chain) was observed in a study of cytomegalovirus exposure and HLA in healthy donors. Overall study results and limits: Near-uniform donor sequencing depth was presumed by presence/absence analyses. In a later analysis, at a false discovery rate of 0.05, fewer than 20,000 TCR beta sequences were associated with HLA alleles.

As regards this clone: Its antigen is not identified.

This CDR3 has 11 amino acids. A multiplex PCR was run with 60 Vbeta primers and 13 Jbeta primers. Only in-frame clones appear in the TCRdb table, and some are missing; sequencing was by immunoSEQ multiplex PCR. The sample has some 160,000 clones; over 70% are singletons. The material sequenced was PBMCs. This sequence joins TRBV21-1 and TRBJ1-2; the table's D call, TRBD1, has no DNA check behind it. TRBV21-1 is marked as a pseudogene. The sequence derives from a woman in her late teens or twenties in good health and CMV-seronegative. The CDR3 sequence is CASSGRNGYTF. CDR3 in DNA: TGTGCCAGCAGCGGGCGTAATGGCTACACCTTC.